This T cell receptor beta chain came from a study of cytomegalovirus exposure and HLA in healthy donors. PCR amplification relied on 60 Vbeta primers (plus 13 Jbeta primers). TCRdb's table, derived via immunoSEQ multiplex PCR, lists solely in-frame clones and lacks some. This table has more than 140,000 clones, around 80% appearing once. V was clipped by 5 bases and J by 5 bases; unmatched bases: 7. The CDR3 contains 15 residues. Germline-derived CDR1 and CDR2 are SGHAT and FQNNGV. Notes on this clone: No antigen is known for it.

Study results and limitations: Some TCR beta chains (about 180 of them) were listed as cytomegalovirus-associated.

The TCR originated in a young man in good health and CMV-seropositive. The rearrangement uses TRBV11-2 and TRBJ2-5; TRBD1 aligns across 11 bases. The sample comprised PBMCs. The CDR3 loop reads CASSLDGTGGETQYF. CDR3 nucleotides: TGTGCCAGCAGCCTTGATGGGACAGGGGGTGAGACCCAGTACTTC.